The following is a TCR beta chain sequence with its context. As yet, its antigen is unknown. The CDR3 is made up of 14 amino acids. Germline V gene sequence: CDR1 SNHLY, CDR2 FYNNEI. Trimming took off 6 bases at V and 5 bases at J, with 17 bases between the two ends. The method was immunoSEQ multiplex PCR; TCRdb's version includes in-frame clones alone and lacks a portion of them. Among 2,500,000 or so clones listed, over 85% were seen once. The sample is drawn from a study of shared clonotypes between healthy human individuals. Background on the study: The cohort had two women and a few men, ages 18 to 49. Overall study findings and caveats: Lower generation probabilities were found for non-shared clonotypes than for those shared by all four donors. The naive CD4 repertoires of a handful of donors were compared, and about 5% of clonotypes were shared.

The source is a man between 18 and 29 years old in good health. Some clones in this sample may be carry-over from other donors' samples. This chain uses TRBV2 with TRBJ2-7; TRBD2 might be the D (6 bases). Sequenced input: naive CD4+ T cells from PBMCs. Documented subset: CD45RA+ positively selected. The CDR3: CASSAESSAHEQYF. The CDR3 nucleotides are TGTGCCAGCAGCGCAGAATCTAGCGCGCACGAGCAGTACTTC.